One and the same sample provided the 9 T cell receptor beta chains below, sequenced in a study of CD8 T cells in ankylosing spondylitis. Findings and caveats of the study: Apparently characteristic of ankylosing spondylitis blood was a TCR beta motif (about 8 highly homologous variants).

No antigens are known for them. TCRdb redid the calling of the 5' RACE reads with MiXCR, one entry per CDR3 protein. This table holds fewer than 400,000 distinct CDR3 sequences, about a fifth found once. The sequencing input was blood, either unsorted or a sorted T cell fraction (not recorded which). The receptors originated from a male donor with ankylosing spondylitis.

Concerning this clonotype: The junction shows a germline mismatch at one end, possibly a read error. The chain recombines TRBV7-7 with TRBJ2-7; D unresolved. CDR1 and CDR2 (germline): SSHAT, FNYEAQ (reference sequence). This CDR3 is 14 amino acids long. The CDR3 bases are TGTGCTAGCAGCCCCAGACTCGGAGCCTACGAGCAGTACTTC. This gives the protein CASSPRLGAYEQYF.

This clonotype appeared a few times. The chain joins TRBV20-1 to TRBJ2-7; D may match TRBD1 or TRBD2 (5 bases each). The CDR3 length is 14 residues. Germline CDR1 and CDR2: DFQATT and SNEGSKA (reference sequence). V lost 6 bases and J lost 3, with 18 bases in between. The CDR3 spells CSAVPGPTYYEQYF. The CDR3, as DNA: TGCAGTGCGGTTCCGGGACCAACCTACTACGAGCAGTACTTC.

This clonotype was seen a few times. The chain joins TRBV28 to TRBJ2-7, with D perhaps matching TRBD2 (7 bases). The CDR3 totals 15 residues. Trimming pared 7 bases from V and 4 bases from J, leaving 20 bases between. CDR1 and CDR2 (germline): MDHEN, SYDVKM. CDR3 nucleotide sequence: TGTGCCAGCACCCCAGGGGTGCTAGCGGTATACGAGCAGTACTTC. Protein sequence: CASTPGVLAVYEQYF.

The chain combines TRBV6-1 with TRBJ1-5; D not resolved. Germline values: CDR1 MNHNS, CDR2 SASEGT. V was cut by 6 bases and J by 6 bases, with 21 bases left in between. The CDR3 loop spans 16 amino acids. This chain's CDR3 is CASRRLFEGIIQPQHF. The CDR3, as DNA: TGTGCCAGCAGACGACTCTTCGAGGGTATTATTCAGCCCCAGCATTTT.

In nucleotides, the CDR3 is TGTGCCACCAGTGATAGGACATTGAGCTCCTACAATGAGCAGTTCTTC. It yields the protein CATSDRTLSSYNEQFF. The chain is built from TRBV24-1 and TRBJ2-1, with D maybe TRBD1 (5 bases). Germline V lookup: CDR1 KGHDR, CDR2 SFDVKD. The length of the CDR3 is 16 residues. The V end lost 3 bases, the J end lost 0 bases, and 11 bases lay between the germline ends.

The rearrangement joins TRBV5-1 to TRBJ2-3; 8 bases are a match to TRBD2. CDR3 size: 15 residues. The V gene end was trimmed by 3 bases and the J gene end by 3 bases; junction bases not matched to a gene: 6. Germline assignment: CDR1 SGHRS and CDR2 YFSETQ. Here the CDR3 DNA reads TGCGCCAGCAGCTGGAGCGGGAGTACAACAGATACGCAGTATTTT. It encodes CASSWSGSTTDTQYF.

The rearrangement links TRBV20-1 to TRBJ2-7; no clear D. The V end lost 2 bases, the J end lost 2 bases, and 19 bases lay between the germline ends. Germline assignment: CDR1 DFQATT and CDR2 SNEGSKA (reference sequence). The CDR3 has 16 amino acids. CDR3 coding DNA: TGCAGTGCTAGACCCAGACTCGACAACTCTGCCTACGAGCAGTACTTC. Translation: CSARPRLDNSAYEQYF.

The rearrangement uses TRBV5-1 and TRBJ1-1; D uncertain. CDR1 SGHRS and CDR2 YFSETQ come from the germline V gene. CDR3 length: 14 amino acids. The V gene lost 4 bases and the J gene lost 0 bases, with 10 bases spanning the gap. CDR3 bases: TGCGCCAGCAGCACTGACACCTTGAACACTGAAGCTTTCTTT. This gives the protein CASSTDTLNTEAFF.

This clonotype was observed a few times. The rearrangement links TRBV7-9 to TRBJ2-1; D unresolved. Per germline, CDR1 SEHNR and CDR2 FQNEAQ (reference sequence). Trimming left V 4 bases short and J 0 bases short, with 13 bases between. The CDR3 loop spans 16 amino acids. The CDR3 bases are TGTGCCAGCAGCTACGGCGGAAGGAGCTCCTACAATGAGCAGTTCTTC. This gives the protein CASSYGGRSSYNEQFF.